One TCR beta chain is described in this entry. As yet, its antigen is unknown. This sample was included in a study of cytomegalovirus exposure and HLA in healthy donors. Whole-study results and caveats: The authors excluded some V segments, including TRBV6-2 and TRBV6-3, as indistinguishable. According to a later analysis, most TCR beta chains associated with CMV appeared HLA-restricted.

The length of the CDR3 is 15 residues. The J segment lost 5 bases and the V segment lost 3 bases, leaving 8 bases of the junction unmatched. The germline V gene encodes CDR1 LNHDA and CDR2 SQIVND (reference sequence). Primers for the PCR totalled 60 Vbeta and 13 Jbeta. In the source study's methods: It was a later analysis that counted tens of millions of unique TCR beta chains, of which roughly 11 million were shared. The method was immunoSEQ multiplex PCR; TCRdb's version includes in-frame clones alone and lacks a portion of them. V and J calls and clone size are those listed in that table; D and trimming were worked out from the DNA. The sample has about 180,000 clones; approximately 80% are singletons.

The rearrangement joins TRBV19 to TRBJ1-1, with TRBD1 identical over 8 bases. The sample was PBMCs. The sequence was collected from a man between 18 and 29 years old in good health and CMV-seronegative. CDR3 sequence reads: CASSIRGQGATEAFF. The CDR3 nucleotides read TGTGCCAGTAGTATTAGGGGGCAGGGGGCAACTGAAGCTTTCTTT.